This TCR beta chain comes out of a study of shared T cell receptors in the human thymus. V lost 5 bases and J lost 5; bases outside the gene matches: 6. The CDR3 is 14 residues long. Germline loops: CDR1 MNHEY, CDR2 SVGAGI. The table came from immunoSEQ multiplex PCR; TCRdb's copy has only in-frame clones and leaves some out. The data show some 640,000 clones, 70% to 90% seen once. These data are also associated with another study on human thymus T cells. From that report: Donation was from healthy Finnish infants who were having corrective surgery that addressed congenital heart defects. Related work showed strongly overlapping thymic repertoires across unrelated individuals.

Sample: thymocytes. The TCR was taken from a boy younger than two with a congenital heart defect. The chain links TRBV6-5 to TRBJ2-1; 7 positions agree with TRBD1. The CDR3 loop is CASSRQGEHNEQFF. The CDR3 DNA sequence: TGTGCCAGCAGTCGACAGGGAGAACACAATGAGCAGTTCTTC.